These 2 T cell receptor beta chains share one sample of origin, sequenced in a study of cytomegalovirus exposure and HLA in healthy donors listed by TCRdb under 2017. To prepare the library, the immunoSEQ multiplex PCR assay was applied. For the multiplex PCR, a mixture combining 60 forward primers for TCR Vbeta segments and 13 reverse primers for TCR Jbeta segments was used. The table comes from immuneACCESS by way of TCRdb, which keeps in-frame sequences with V and J called. Part of the clones is missing from these tables; in studies checked, under half for an unresolved V gene and the rest for unknown reasons. The table kept for this sample lists roughly 45,000 clones. Jointly, the top ten make up under 2% of the sample. Sample: PBMCs. These receptors all come from a woman aged 25-40 years in good health and CMV-seronegative.

This CDR3 is CASSLWIGEAGEYEQYF. The CDR3 DNA sequence: TGCGCCAGCAGCTTGTGGATTGGGGAAGCGGGAGAGTACGAGCAGTACTTC. The chain combines TRBV5-1 with TRBJ2-7; the match to TRBD2 covers 8 bases. V was pared by 1 base and J by 4 bases, with 13 bases of the junction left unmatched. The CDR3 runs 17 residues. The germline V gene has CDR1 SGHRS and CDR2 YFSETQ.

The gene calls are TRBV30 and TRBJ1-2, with a possible D match to TRBD1 (5 bases). The germline CDR1 and CDR2 sequences are GTSNPN and SVGIG (reference sequence). Trimming pared 1 base from V and 3 bases from J, leaving 6 bases between. The CDR3 has 12 residues. In DNA, the CDR3 is TGTGCCTGGAGTGGACAGTACTATGGCTACACCTTC. Protein product: CAWSGQYYGYTF.